This T cell receptor beta chain is from a study of T-cell reconstitution after alpha-beta-depleted transplantation in children. Germline-derived CDR1 and CDR2 are MNHNS and SASEGT. The CDR3 extends over 11 amino acids. The V end was cut by 0 bases, the J end by 7 bases, with 0 bases between. This clonotype showed up just a few times. For TCRbeta, the library was prepared with unique molecular identifiers. TCRdb passed the PCR reads through MiXCR, listing each CDR3 protein once. Counted here are 700,000 to 850,000 distinct CDR3 sequences, around 15% occurring once; the ten biggest clones make up approximately 5%.

This TCR was sampled from a male patient between 10 and 17 years old who had a stem cell transplant for acute lymphoblastic leukemia, so the T cells may come from the graft donor. The chain couples TRBV6-1 to TRBJ2-2; D is uncertain. Source: PBMCs, mostly from graft donor cells, taken 360 days after TCRalphabeta/CD19-depleted stem cell transplant. The CDR3 loop reads CASSEAGELFF. Written as DNA, the CDR3 is TGTGCCAGCAGTGAAGCCGGGGAGCTGTTTTTT.